The 12 T cell receptor beta chains listed next were all sequenced from one sample in a study of cytotoxic CD8 clonotypes in ibrutinib-treated CLL. Generated by immunoSEQ multiplex PCR, the TCRdb table keeps only in-frame clones and is missing some. The data show about 130,000 clones, 70% to 80% seen once. The sample here was PBMCs, taken after 24 months of ibrutinib treatment. These receptors were taken from a human donor with chronic lymphocytic leukemia.

The chain employs TRBV6-1 and TRBJ2-7; 10 bases are shared with TRBD1. The germline gives CDR1 MNHNS, CDR2 SASEGT. Unmatched junction bases numbered 9, after V lost 6 bases and J lost 7 bases. The CDR3 runs 14 residues. The CDR3 protein is CASSAGTGAGEQYF. The CDR3 DNA reads as TGTGCCAGCAGCGCAGGGACAGGGGCGGGGGAGCAGTACTTC.

This clone showed up just a few times. The V call is TRBV4-2, the J call TRBJ1-1; no firm D call. Trimming left V 3 bases short and J 5 bases short, with 16 bases between. This CDR3 is 15 amino acids long. Per germline, CDR1 LGHNA and CDR2 YNFKEQ. CDR3 amino acids: CASSQSGASATEAFF. DNA for the CDR3: TGTGCCAGCAGCCAGTCAGGCGCTTCGGCTACTGAAGCTTTCTTT.

The rearrangement uses TRBV7-9 and TRBJ2-2; D call uncertain. V lost 5 bases, J lost 6 bases, and 10 bases lay in between. Per germline, CDR1 SEHNR and CDR2 FQNEAQ (reference sequence). CDR3 length equals 13 residues. The CDR3 here is CASSPWLAGELFF. The CDR3 nucleotides are TGTGCCAGCAGCCCCTGGCTCGCCGGGGAGCTGTTTTTT.

This clone was picked up a small number of times. The chain combines TRBV30 with TRBJ1-5; TRBD1 matches at 8 bases. In germline, CDR1 is GTSNPN, CDR2 SVGIG (reference sequence). The trim removed 4 bases at V and 6 bases at J, leaving 8 bases unmatched. This CDR3 is built from 14 residues. This chain's CDR3 is CAWTRGTGGQPQHF. CDR3 DNA: TGTGCCTGGACCCGAGGGACAGGAGGTCAGCCCCAGCATTTT.

The V call is TRBV18, the J call TRBJ1-1; 11 bases line up with TRBD1. The CDR3 extends over 15 amino acids. The germline V gene has CDR1 KGHSH and CDR2 LQKENI. With V trimmed by 6 bases and J by 7 bases, 10 bases remained unmatched. The CDR3 reads CASSTTGQGASEAFF. The CDR3 region has the DNA TGTGCCAGCTCTACTACCGGACAGGGGGCTAGTGAAGCTTTCTTT. The whole variable domain, remainder taken from reference TRBV18 and TRBJ1-1, is NAGVMQNPRHLVRRRGQEARLRCSPMKGHSHVYWYRQLPEEGLKFMVYLQKENIIDESGMPKERFSAEFPKEGPSILRIQQVVRGDSAAYFCASSTTGQGASEAFFGQGTRLTVV.

The chain recombines TRBV7-2 with TRBJ2-3; D unresolved. V shed 5 bases and J shed 0 bases, with 9 bases lying between them. Per germline, CDR1 SGHTA and CDR2 FQGNSA. This CDR3 has 14 amino acids. CDR3 coding DNA: TGTGCCAGCAGCCCCCGTGCTAGCACAGATACGCAGTATTTT. The encoded protein is CASSPRASTDTQYF.

This clone was counted only a few times. The chain employs TRBV30 and TRBJ1-5, with a possible D match to TRBD1 (6 bases). The CDR3 is made up of 14 amino acids. Per the germline V gene, CDR1 is GTSNPN and CDR2 is SVGIG (reference sequence). Trimming shortened V by 3 bases and J by 10 bases, and 19 bases separated the two germline ends. The chain's CDR3 is CAWSASPRGDPQHF. The CDR3 region has the DNA TGTGCCTGGAGCGCCTCACCTAGGGGGGATCCCCAGCATTTT.

V gene TRBV9 combines with J gene TRBJ1-2; no definite D call. Trimming cost V 1 base and J 4 bases, with 11 bases left between them. CDR1 is SGDLS and CDR2 is YYNGEE in the germline V gene. The CDR3 sequence is 14 residues long. CDR3 sequence reads: CASSVLPGGYGYTF. Written as DNA, the CDR3 is TGTGCCAGCAGCGTACTGCCCGGAGGCTATGGCTACACCTTC.

In its sample, this clone was seen once. The chain employs TRBV2 and TRBJ1-6, with no clear D. Trimming removed 10 bases from V and 1 base from J, with 11 bases in between. The CDR3 runs 14 residues. Germline CDR1 reads SNHLY; CDR2 reads FYNNEI. In nucleotides, the CDR3 is TGTGCCACCCGAACGGGGTCCTATAATTCACCCCTCCACTTT. This encodes CATRTGSYNSPLHF.

This sequence joins TRBV7-6 and TRBJ2-3, with TRBD2 matching over 12 bases. This CDR3 contains 17 residues. CDR1 and CDR2 from the germline V gene are SGHVS and FNYEAQ. V shed 8 bases and J 1 base; nucleotides not matched to a gene: 10. CDR3 in amino acids: CASPRGLAGGCTDTQYF. DNA of the CDR3: TGTGCCAGCCCCCGGGGGCTAGCGGGGGGGTGCACAGATACGCAGTATTTT.

This clone was counted only a few times. V and J are TRBV28 and TRBJ1-2; 8 bases align to TRBD1. Losses at the gene ends were 4 bases for V and 7 bases for J; bases not matched to a gene: 5. From germline, CDR1 is MDHEN and CDR2 SYDVKM. There are 13 residues in the CDR3. CDR3 loop: CASSSGQGSGYTF. For the CDR3, the DNA is TGTGCCAGCAGTTCCGGACAGGGTTCTGGCTACACCTTC.

The chain recombines TRBV2 with TRBJ1-2, with D possibly being TRBD1 (5 bases). V was clipped by 3 bases and J by 4 bases, with 9 bases between them. Germline values: CDR1 SNHLY, CDR2 FYNNEI. The length of the CDR3 is 13 residues. CDR3 amino acids: CASSDLGTYGYTF. DNA of the CDR3: TGTGCCAGCAGTGATTTGGGGACCTATGGCTACACCTTC.